The 24 T cell receptor beta chains given below trace back to one sample, sequenced in a study of vaccination effects on CD4 cells after COVID-19. Before any sequencing was done, the ViraFEST assay used viral peptide pools to expand antigen-specific CD4+ T cells. After roughly 11 days in culture, the CD4+ T cells were isolated. This person caught SARS-CoV-2 sometime from March to December 2020, and PCR testing confirmed the infection. Clones were sequenced by immunoSEQ multiplex PCR, and TCRdb holds only the in-frame ones, with some missing. The table includes around 30,000 clones, 65% to 80% detected once. Antigen specificity for these receptors is unknown. The material was CD4+ T cells from PBMCs cultured with HCoV-NL63 spike peptides, obtained before COVID-19 vaccination. The source is a human donor who had a prior SARS-CoV-2 infection.

This chain links TRBV6-2 or TRBV6-3 with TRBJ1-1; D gene uncertain. This CDR3 has 13 residues. Trimming left V 6 bases short and J 3 bases short, with 11 bases between. CDR1 MNHEY and CDR2 SVGEGT come from the germline V gene. CDR3 sequence: CASSRDGYTEAFF. DNA for the CDR3: TGTGCCAGCAGCCGAGATGGATACACTGAAGCTTTCTTT.

Regarding this clone: The junction departs from the called germline gene at one end, perhaps through a read error. V is TRBV4-2 and J is TRBJ2-1; 9 bases match TRBD1. Germline-derived CDR1 and CDR2 are LGHNA and YNFKEQ. This CDR3 is built from 16 residues. The CDR3 coding sequence is TGTGCCAGCACCCAAATTGGGGGACAGGGAGGGCATGAGCAGTTCTTC. Its protein is CASTQIGGQGGHEQFF.

This clone qualifies as medium-sized. This chain joins TRBV6-1 and TRBJ2-5; 13 bases are shared with TRBD2. The CDR3 is 16 residues long. Germline-derived CDR1 and CDR2 are MNHNS and SASEGT. V lost 4 bases, J lost 5 bases, and 7 bases stayed unmatched. The CDR3 coding sequence is TGTGCCAGCAGTGTAGTACTAGCGGGAGGGCCGGAGACCCAGTACTTC. Translating gives CASSVVLAGGPETQYF.

V gene TRBV9 combines with J gene TRBJ2-5, with D maybe TRBD1 (6 bases). This CDR3 has 14 amino acids. CDR1 and CDR2 (germline): SGDLS, YYNGEE. V was shortened by 0 bases and J by 1 base, with 7 bases between the two germline ends. The CDR3 bases are TGTGCCAGCAGCGTAGGACAGGTCCAAGAGACCCAGTACTTC. Translation gives CASSVGQVQETQYF.

The chain is built from TRBV6-5 and TRBJ2-3; either TRBD1 or TRBD2 may fit D (5 bases each). In germline, CDR1 is MNHEY, CDR2 SVGAGI. The CDR3 spans 13 residues. Trimming stripped 4 bases from V and 6 bases from J, with 11 bases between. DNA for the CDR3: TGTGCCAGCAGTTTGGGGGAGCAGGATACGCAGTATTTT. This gives the protein CASSLGEQDTQYF.

This clone was counted once. The rearrangement uses TRBV5-1 and TRBJ1-1; possible D gene TRBD1, 5 bases. Germline lookup yields CDR1 SGHRS and CDR2 YFSETQ. V lost 4 bases and J lost 7, with 14 bases in between. The CDR3 has 13 amino acids. CDR3 DNA sequence: TGCGCCAGCAGCACGGGACCAACGGGTGAAGCTTTCTTT. This translates into CASSTGPTGEAFF.

This clone was seen a single time. This chain connects TRBV12-3 or TRBV12-4 to TRBJ2-1; D ambiguous. The CDR3 has 12 amino acids. Trimming left V 8 bases short and J 7 bases short, with 12 bases between. The CDR3 protein is CASDKEGNEQFF. In DNA form, the CDR3 reads TGTGCCAGCGACAAAGAAGGGAATGAGCAGTTCTTC.

The chain links TRBV7-8 to TRBJ2-7; D possibly corresponds to TRBD2 (5 bases). CDR1 is SGHVS, CDR2 FQNEAQ, per germline. This CDR3 is 14 amino acids long. V was cut by 2 bases and J by 3 bases, with 11 bases left in between. CDR3 sequence: CASSLSSGYYEQYF. CDR3 sequence (DNA): TGTGCCAGCAGCTTATCTTCGGGGTACTACGAGCAGTACTTC.

The gene calls are TRBV18 and TRBJ2-3; the match to TRBD2 covers 8 bases. CDR1 and CDR2 (germline): KGHSH, LQKENI. This CDR3 comprises 14 residues. With V trimmed by 4 bases and J by 4 bases, 4 bases remained unmatched. Written as DNA, the CDR3 is TGTGCCAGCTCACAGGGGACTAGTCCAGATACGCAGTATTTT. Translated, it gives CASSQGTSPDTQYF.

The rearrangement links TRBV4-3 to TRBJ2-1, with a possible D match to TRBD1 (6 bases). Germline values: CDR1 LGHNA, CDR2 YSLEER. The CDR3 contains 18 residues. The V end was cut by 0 bases, the J end by 5 bases, with 20 bases between. CDR3 residues: CASSQEANRDINNNEQFF. Written as DNA, the CDR3 is TGCGCCAGCAGCCAAGAGGCCAACCGGGACATTAACAACAATGAGCAGTTCTTC.

This clone was seen only a few times. This chain connects TRBV6-5 to TRBJ1-2, with a tentative D call TRBD1 (6 bases). The CDR3 contains 11 residues. The germline gives CDR1 MNHEY, CDR2 SVGAGI. The V and J ends lost 5 bases and 8 bases respectively, with 9 bases between them. The CDR3 loop is CASSRGHGYTF. The CDR3 DNA is TGTGCCAGCAGTCGGGGGCACGGCTACACCTTC.

The chain employs TRBV5-6 and TRBJ2-4, with TRBD1 matching over 7 bases. Germline CDR1 reads SGHDT; CDR2 reads YYEEEE. CDR3 size: 15 residues. The trim removed 4 bases at V and 1 base at J, leaving 5 bases unmatched. CDR3 sequence: CASSHRGLAKNIQYF. CDR3 DNA sequence: TGTGCCAGCAGCCACAGGGGTCTGGCCAAAAACATTCAGTACTTC.

This clone was counted only a few times. The chain recombines TRBV16 with TRBJ1-2; D may be TRBD1 (5 bases). CDR1 KGHSY and CDR2 FQNENV come from the germline V gene. The ends were cut back, 1 base at V and 8 bases at J, with 17 bases in the middle. This CDR3 is built from 15 residues. The CDR3 protein is CASSQFRDGARGYTF. The CDR3 DNA follows: TGTGCCAGCAGCCAATTCAGGGACGGTGCGCGCGGCTACACCTTC.

The chain has TRBV5-8 and TRBJ1-1, with a weak D call TRBD1 (5 bases). This CDR3 comprises 15 residues. Germline V lookup: CDR1 SGHTS, CDR2 YDEGEE. Trimming left V 3 bases short and J 1 base short, with 13 bases between. The CDR3 DNA follows: TGTGCCAGCAGCTGGACACCTTGGCGGAACACTGAAGCTTTCTTT. As protein: CASSWTPWRNTEAFF.

This chain links TRBV2 with TRBJ1-2, with D maybe TRBD1 (5 bases). The CDR3 sequence is 17 residues long. With 6 bases removed from V and 4 bases from J, the gap between germline ends came to 24 bases. The germline V gene encodes CDR1 SNHLY and CDR2 FYNNEI. This CDR3 is CASRQWGGVLRGYGYTF. The CDR3 DNA follows: TGTGCCAGCAGACAATGGGGGGGGGTCCTGCGGGGCTATGGCTACACCTTC.

The chain recombines TRBV18 with TRBJ1-5; no clear D gene. The length of the CDR3 is 13 residues. From germline, CDR1 is KGHSH and CDR2 LQKENI. The V end was cut by 3 bases, the J end by 3 bases, with 6 bases between. This CDR3 reads CASSPADNQPQHF. CDR3 nucleotides: TGTGCCAGCTCACCGGCGGACAATCAGCCCCAGCATTTT.

This clone was seen a single time. This rearrangement joins TRBV7-3 to TRBJ2-5, with D unresolved. The germline CDR1 and CDR2 sequences are SGHTA and FQGTGA. The ends were cut back, 0 bases at V and 4 bases at J, with 15 bases in the middle. This CDR3 has 16 amino acids. In DNA, the CDR3 is TGTGCCAGCAGCTTAACGTGGTGGACCCCCGGAGAGACCCAGTACTTC. Translated: CASSLTWWTPGETQYF.

V and J are TRBV19 and TRBJ2-1; D remains ambiguous. The germline V and J ends were trimmed by 6 bases and 0 bases, with 12 bases remaining between them. Per germline, CDR1 LNHDA and CDR2 SQIVND (reference sequence). The CDR3 covers 15 residues. The CDR3 coding sequence is TGTGCCAGTAGATTCCTAATCAGCTCCTACAATGAGCAGTTCTTC. Protein product: CASRFLISSYNEQFF.

In its sample, this clone was seen a few times. The chain uses TRBV4-2 and TRBJ1-2; D is perhaps TRBD1 (5 bases). The CDR3 totals 15 residues. Germline V gene data show CDR1 as LGHNA and CDR2 as YNFKEQ. V dropped 1 base and J dropped 7 bases, with 16 bases sitting between them. The CDR3 loop is CASSQGPRGGGGYTF. CDR3 bases: TGTGCCAGCAGCCAAGGCCCCCGGGGGGGTGGTGGCTACACCTTC.

This chain connects TRBV5-4 to TRBJ2-5; 10 bases are shared with TRBD2. The V gene's germline CDR1 is SGHNT and CDR2 YYREEE (reference sequence). With V trimmed by 0 bases and J by 4 bases, 12 bases remained unmatched. The length of the CDR3 is 18 residues. DNA of the CDR3: TGTGCCAGCAGCTTGGGTTGGCTAGCGGGAGACCCGGCAGAGACCCAGTACTTC. Its protein product is CASSLGWLAGDPAETQYF.

The rearrangement links TRBV7-6 to TRBJ2-5; a weak D match, TRBD2 (5 bases). Between the trimmed V and J ends, which lost 0 bases and 5 bases, there was a span of 13 bases. The length of the CDR3 is 15 residues. Germline V gene data show CDR1 as SGHVS and CDR2 as FNYEAQ. This CDR3 reads CASSLAFGVRETQYF. CDR3 bases: TGTGCCAGCAGCTTAGCATTCGGGGTCCGGGAGACCCAGTACTTC.

The chain is built from TRBV19 and TRBJ2-7; weak D call: TRBD1 (6 bases). Trimming took 5 bases from V and 3 from J, leaving 14 bases between them. The CDR3 extends over 14 amino acids. The germline gives CDR1 LNHDA, CDR2 SQIVND (reference sequence). The CDR3 DNA is TGTGCCAGTAGTCCGACCCCGGACAGCTACGAGCAGTACTTC. Amino acid sequence: CASSPTPDSYEQYF. Drawing the rest from reference TRBV19 and TRBJ2-7, the complete variable domain is DGGITQSPKYLFRKEGQNVTLSCEQNLNHDAMYWYRQDPGQGLRLIYYSQIVNDFQKGDIAEGYSVSREKKESFPLTVTSAQKNPTAFYLCASSPTPDSYEQYFGPGTRLTVT.

The chain joins TRBV6-2 or TRBV6-3 to TRBJ1-3; no reliable D call. Germline loops: CDR1 MNHEY, CDR2 SVGEGT. The V and J ends lost 2 bases and 0 bases respectively, with 5 bases between them. This CDR3 is 14 amino acids long. The CDR3 coding sequence is TGTGCCAGCAGTTACACCCGCTCTGGAAACACCATATATTTT. Translating it yields CASSYTRSGNTIYF.

This chain links TRBV9 with TRBJ2-1; unclear D gene. The CDR3 runs to 12 residues. CDR1 and CDR2 (germline): SGDLS, YYNGEE. Trimming took off 4 bases at V and 7 bases at J, with 9 bases between the two ends. The chain's CDR3 is CASSRLANEQFF. The CDR3 DNA sequence: TGTGCCAGCAGCCGATTAGCAAATGAGCAGTTCTTC. Filled out from reference TRBV9 and TRBJ2-1, the complete variable domain reads DSGVTQTPKHLITATGQRVTLRCSPRSGDLSVYWYQQSLDQGLQFLIQYYNGEERAKGNILERFSAQQFPDLHSELNLSSLELGDSALYFCASSRLANEQFFGPGTRLTVL.